Reported below is one TCR beta chain. This clonotype was picked up many times. The antigen it recognizes is unknown. Base-call qualities are not available, and no considerably larger clone is one nucleotide away. cDNA was synthesized by template-switch 5'RACE using a primer carrying a 10-nucleotide random unique molecular identifier by which each TCR transcript was tagged. Every sequencing run covered 15-18 subjects and yielded more than 170 million TCR-beta sequences. The RNeasy kit was used for extraction of total RNA. The KAPA Real-time Library Amplification kit was used to amplify TCR-beta VDJ regions with primers targeting the TCR constant region and the 5'RACE anchor. A first PCR added sample indexes and Illumina adaptors, and a second PCR then raised library yield. After purification with Ampure beads, the TCR product of roughly 650 bp was size-selected on a 2% E-gel SizeSelection system. Before pooling, libraries had their quality checked on a Bioanalyzer, their concentration measured with Qubit, and their quantity determined with the Kapa Library Quantification kit. An Illumina HiSeq 2500 was used to sequence the libraries paired-end at 2 x 150 bp. To increase sequence diversity, roughly 24-31% phiX was spiked into each library pool. Regarding the original processing steps: Quality-filtered reads were processed with the UMI-based MiGEC pipeline, and over 75% of raw TCR sequences were removed by the MiGEC pipeline during error correction. VDJ genes were aligned to IMGT germline references, and each clonotype was defined by a unique CDR3 amino acid sequence together with V-J genes. Clonal expansion, Shannon diversity and CDR3 relatedness (CalcPairwiseDistances, ClusterSamples) were evaluated with VDJtools, and phylogenetic trees were built with CLCbio workbench. Clones with at least 8 unique UMIs were defined as expanded, with this threshold being based on coefficient-of-variation modelling across technical triplicates. TCRdb reran the public reads through fastp at Q25 and MiXCR, keeping productive beta chains. Identical CDR3 protein sequences are pooled into one entry, listed with their most common genes and DNA. The V and J calls were not made by the authors but by TCRdb's processing. Within this sample are around 13,000 distinct CDR3 sequences, with over 9.5% of them counted one time only. Clones ranked in the top ten supply under 30% of the sample.

Per the germline V gene, SGHTA is the CDR1 and FQGTGA is the CDR2. Relative to germline, V is 4 bases shorter and J is 1 base shorter, with 16 bases between their ends. The CDR3 sequence holds 16 residues, the cysteine and phenylalanine included. CDR3 DNA is the only sequence kept; it has 48 bases, read in frame from the first base. The healthy controls were volunteers from blood banks in Maryland, USA. For the unsorted PBMC libraries, 2 million PBMCs were stored in RNAlater at -80 degrees C until RNA extraction and were used to generate the libraries. Peripheral blood underwent Ficoll-Hypaque density gradient centrifugation to isolate PBMCs, which were then cryopreserved in liquid nitrogen. This sample was taken from a study of neurological immune-mediated disorders (dated by TCRdb to between 2018 and 2020). Concerning the study at large: The study compared peripheral blood TCR-beta repertoires of HTLV-I-associated myelopathy (HAM/TSP) patients, multiple sclerosis patients and healthy controls using UMI-based sequencing. The roughly 110 TCR-beta libraries covered PBMC samples along with longitudinal samples, technical triplicates, and paired sorted CD4+ and CD8+ T-cell subsets. Of the approximately 68 subjects in the cohort, around 14 were HAM/TSP patients, some 34 were multiple sclerosis patients, and about 20 were healthy controls. Study-wide findings and limitations: No identical CDR3 amino acid sequences were shared among expanded clones across subjects, suggesting private TCR-beta repertoires in all groups. TCR clonal expansion was highest in HAM/TSP patients and lowest in MS patients, with MS patients falling below even healthy controls.

The sequence derives from a woman aged 40 to 50 in good health. The sequenced sample was PBMCs. The chain is made from TRBV7-3 and TRBJ1-1; the D gene is possibly TRBD1, with 6 bases matching. The DNA reads as follows: TGTGCCAGCAGCTCCATGGCCGGGGGGCCGAACACTGAAGCTTTCTTT. Its product reads: CASSSMAGGPNTEAFF.